The table lists the clone carrying this T cell receptor (beta chain) with many counts. No antigen is known for it. Germline V gene data show CDR1 as SEHNR and CDR2 as FQNEAQ (reference sequence). This CDR3 has 14 residues. The ends were cut back, 6 bases at V and 7 bases at J, with 16 bases in the middle. Preparation of the TCRbeta library was carried out with unique molecular identifiers. TCRdb analysed the PCR reads with MiXCR anew, one entry per CDR3 protein. This sample has around 300,000 distinct CDR3 sequences, with roughly 7.8% found just once. These data come from a study of T-cell reconstitution after alpha-beta-depleted transplantation in children. Study-wide points: About two months after transplant, alpha-beta T cells reportedly came from several hundred expanded graft clones. Newly produced T cells mostly accounted for T-cell counts and diversity one year post-transplant. TCRbeta diversity was high at day 60 in some patients (a result of surviving recipient T cells and thymic progenitors).

This clonotype originated in a female patient aged 2-15 years who had a stem cell transplant for Fanconi anemia, so the T cells may come from the graft donor. The chain recombines TRBV7-9 with TRBJ2-4; D possibly uses TRBD1 or TRBD2 (7 bases each). The sample was peripheral blood, taken 360 days after TCRalphabeta/CD19-depleted stem cell transplant. CDR3 sequence reads: CASRSPRGGNIQYF. CDR3 nucleotide sequence: TGTGCCAGCAGATCTCCCAGGGGGGGCAACATTCAGTACTTC.